This T cell receptor (beta chain) was sequenced during a study of post-analysis software for immune sequencing data. Study-level points and caveats: Patients used four to six TRBV segments, including TRBV5-6, TRBV5-1 and TRBV20-1, more often than controls. Under the F measure, samples that were prepared in one batch clustered strongly together.

Unique molecular identifiers featured in each of the TCR beta cDNA libraries. TCRdb re-called the PCR reads with MiXCR, one entry per CDR3 protein. Here the sample spans about 460,000 distinct CDR3 sequences, approximately 46% being singletons. This clonotype turned up a few times. Its antigen is currently unknown. The germline V gene encodes CDR1 DFQATT and CDR2 SNEGSKA (reference sequence). Trimming cost V 0 bases and J 2 bases, with 9 bases left between them. The CDR3 sequence is 14 residues long. This TCR derives from a girl under 18 with multiple sclerosis. The rearrangement joins TRBV20-1 to TRBJ2-3; possibly TRBD1 for D (5 bases). The material sequenced was blood. The DNA for the CDR3 is TGCAGTGCTAGAGAAGCAGGGCCCACAGATACGCAGTATTTT. Amino acid sequence: CSAREAGPTDTQYF.